The present entry profiles one T cell receptor (beta chain) with its context. The assay was immunoSEQ multiplex PCR, and TCRdb's table has in-frame clones only and misses some. The sample consists of tens of thousands of clones, 75% to 90% of them appearing once. This sample was taken from a study of blood T cell repertoires in COVID-19. For the study at large: Sites across the United States, Italy and Spain contributed samples from acute and convalescent COVID-19.

Trimming removed 3 bases from V and 4 bases from J, with 16 bases in between. Germline V gene data show CDR1 as DFQATT and CDR2 as SNEGSKA (reference sequence). The CDR3 runs to 15 residues. Sequenced input: peripheral blood. The sequence was obtained from a human donor with acute or convalescent COVID-19. The donor label of this sample is uncertain. This chain links TRBV20-1 with TRBJ1-5; D may be TRBD1 (6 bases). The CDR3 loop is CSASTHGTINQPQHF. In DNA, the CDR3 is TGCAGTGCTAGTACGCACGGGACAATAAATCAGCCCCAGCATTTT.